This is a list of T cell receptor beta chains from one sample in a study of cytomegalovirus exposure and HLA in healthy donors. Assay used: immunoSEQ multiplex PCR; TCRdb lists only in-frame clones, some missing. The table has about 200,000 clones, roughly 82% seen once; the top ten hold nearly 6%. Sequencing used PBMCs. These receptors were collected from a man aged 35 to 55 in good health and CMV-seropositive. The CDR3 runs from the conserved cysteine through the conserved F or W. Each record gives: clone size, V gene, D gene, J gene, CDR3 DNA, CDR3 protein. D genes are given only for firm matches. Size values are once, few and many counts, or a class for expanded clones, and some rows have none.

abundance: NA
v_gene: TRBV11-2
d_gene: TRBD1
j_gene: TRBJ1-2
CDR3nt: TGTGCCAGCAGCACCGGACAGGGTTGGGACTATGGCTACACCTTC
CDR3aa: CASSTGQGWDYGYTF

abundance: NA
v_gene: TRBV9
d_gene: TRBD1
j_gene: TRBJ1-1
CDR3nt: TGTGCCAGCAGCCCCGACAGGGGGTCGGGCACTGAAGCTTTCTTT
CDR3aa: CASSPDRGSGTEAFF

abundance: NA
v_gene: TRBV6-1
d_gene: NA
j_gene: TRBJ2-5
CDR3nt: TGTGCCAGCAGTCAAGGTGGTAGCAGAGAGACCCAGTACTTC
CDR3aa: CASSQGGSRETQYF

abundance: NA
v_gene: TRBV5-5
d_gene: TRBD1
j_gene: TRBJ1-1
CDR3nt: TGTGCCAGCAGCATAGGGACAGGGGGCGCCTTGAACACTGAAGCTTTCTTT
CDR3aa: CASSIGTGGALNTEAFF

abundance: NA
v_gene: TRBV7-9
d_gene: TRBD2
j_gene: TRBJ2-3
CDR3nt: TGTGCCAGCAGCCTCCGGACTAGCGGGCGGACAGATACGCAGTATTTT
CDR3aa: CASSLRTSGRTDTQYF

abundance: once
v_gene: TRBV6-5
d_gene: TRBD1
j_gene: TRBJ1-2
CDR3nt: TGTGCCAGCAGTTACCGGGACAGGGAGCCGTATGGCTACACCTTC
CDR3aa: CASSYRDREPYGYTF

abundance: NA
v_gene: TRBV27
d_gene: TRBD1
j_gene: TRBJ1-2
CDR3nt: TGTGCCAGCAGTTTGAAGGGGCGGGGACAGGGAGTCAACTATGGCTACACCTTC
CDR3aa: CASSLKGRGQGVNYGYTF

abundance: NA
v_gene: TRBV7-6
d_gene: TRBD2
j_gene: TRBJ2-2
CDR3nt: TGTGCCAGCAGTCCGGGGAGGGCCCCCGCCGGGGAGCTGTTTTTT
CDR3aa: CASSPGRAPAGELFF

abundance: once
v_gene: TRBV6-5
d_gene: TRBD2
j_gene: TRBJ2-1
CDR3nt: TGTGCCAGCAGTTACTCGAGCGGGAGGCGCAATGAGCAGTTCTTC
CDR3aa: CASSYSSGRRNEQFF

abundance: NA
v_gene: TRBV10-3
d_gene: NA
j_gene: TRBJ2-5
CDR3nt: TGTGCCATCAGTGGTGAGGTTGGGGAGACCCAGTACTTC
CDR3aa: CAISGEVGETQYF

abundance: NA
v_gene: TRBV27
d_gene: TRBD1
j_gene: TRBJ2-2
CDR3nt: TGTGCCAGCAGTCAGATCCGGACAGGGTCCACCGGGGAGCTGTTTTTT
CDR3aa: CASSQIRTGSTGELFF

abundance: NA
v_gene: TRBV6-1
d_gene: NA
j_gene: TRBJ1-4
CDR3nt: TGTGCCAGCAGACCCATAGCTTCGTTTGGTGAAAAACTGTTTTTT
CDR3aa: CASRPIASFGEKLFF

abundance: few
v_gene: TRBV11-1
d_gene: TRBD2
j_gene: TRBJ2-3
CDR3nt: TGTGCCAGCAGCCCAGGAAGCGGGAGATGGGGCACAGTAGATACGCAGTATTTT
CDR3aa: CASSPGSGRWGTVDTQYF

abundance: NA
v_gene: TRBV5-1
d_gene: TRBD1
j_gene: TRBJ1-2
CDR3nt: TGCGCCAGCAGCTTGGTGGGACAGGGCGATGGCTACACCTTC
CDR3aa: CASSLVGQGDGYTF

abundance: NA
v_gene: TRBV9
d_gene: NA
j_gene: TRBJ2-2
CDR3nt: TGTGCCAGCAGCGTAGGACAGGACACCGGGGAGCTGTTTTTT
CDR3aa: CASSVGQDTGELFF

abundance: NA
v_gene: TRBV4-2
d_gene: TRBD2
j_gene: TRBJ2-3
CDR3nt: TGTGCCAGCAGGAGTGGGACTAGCGGGCGAGATACGCAGTATTTT
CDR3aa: CASRSGTSGRDTQYF

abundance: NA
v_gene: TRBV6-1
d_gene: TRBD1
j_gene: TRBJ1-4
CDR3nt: TGTGCCAGCAGACTCCGGGACAGCTGGGAAAAACTGTTTTTT
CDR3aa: CASRLRDSWEKLFF

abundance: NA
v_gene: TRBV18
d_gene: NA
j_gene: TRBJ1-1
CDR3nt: TGTGCCAGCTCACCACAGACAGGACCTAACACTGAAGCTTTCTTT
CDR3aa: CASSPQTGPNTEAFF

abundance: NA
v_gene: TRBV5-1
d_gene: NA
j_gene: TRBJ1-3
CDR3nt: TGCGCCAGCAGCTTGGGCAGGGATGGAAACACCATATATTTT
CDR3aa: CASSLGRDGNTIYF

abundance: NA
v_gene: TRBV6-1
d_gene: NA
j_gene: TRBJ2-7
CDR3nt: TGTGCCAGCAGTGAAGGTGGAGGGAGAAACGAGCAGTACTTC
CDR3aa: CASSEGGGRNEQYF

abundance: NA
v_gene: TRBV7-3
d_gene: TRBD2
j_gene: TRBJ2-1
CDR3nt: TGTGCCAGCAGCCTAGCGGGAGGAGGTGAGCAGTTCTTC
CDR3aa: CASSLAGGGEQFF